These T cell receptor beta chains were read from a single sample in a study of cytomegalovirus exposure and HLA in healthy donors. Assay used: immunoSEQ multiplex PCR; TCRdb lists only in-frame clones, some missing. This sample carries roughly 100,000 clones, just under 80% of them seen once, and the ten largest clones take roughly 5%. The sequencing sample was made of PBMCs. These receptors were collected from a male donor in good health and CMV-seronegative. Each CDR3 is given with its conserved first and last residue. A D gene is named only where the DNA matches it firmly. A row's size may be missing; if present it is once, few, many or a size class.

clone size,CDR3 length,V gene,J gene,D gene,CDR3 protein,CDR3 DNA
NA,13,TRBV27,TRBJ2-7,NA,CASSNIQGYEQYF,TGTGCCAGCAGTAACATACAGGGCTACGAGCAGTACTTC
NA,15,TRBV12-5,TRBJ1-1,NA,CASGFFPGVNTEAFF,TGTGCTAGTGGTTTTTTCCCGGGGGTAAACACTGAAGCTTTCTTT
NA,15,TRBV6-5,TRBJ2-1,TRBD2,CASSINGRTYNEQFF,TGTGCCAGCTCCATCAACGGGAGGACCTACAATGAGCAGTTCTTC
NA,17,TRBV5-1,TRBJ2-7,TRBD2,CASSLAGGAGTFYEQYF,TGCGCCAGCAGCTTGGCGGGGGGAGCGGGAACTTTCTACGAGCAGTACTTC
NA,14,TRBV5-1,TRBJ2-7,NA,CASSFKSGDEEQYF,TGCGCCAGCAGCTTCAAGTCAGGGGATGAAGAGCAGTACTTC
NA,16,TRBV2,TRBJ1-3,NA,CASSEGRGNSGNTIYF,TGTGCCAGCAGTGAGGGCCGGGGGAACTCTGGAAACACCATATATTTT
once,14,TRBV6-6,TRBJ1-5,NA,CASRLGDTNQPQHF,TGTGCCAGCCGCCTGGGGGACACTAATCAGCCCCAGCATTTT
NA,11,TRBV7-9,TRBJ2-2,NA,CASPGAGELFF,TGTGCCAGCCCCGGGGCCGGGGAGCTGTTTTTT
NA,14,TRBV11-1,TRBJ2-1,TRBD2,CASSSGLALNEQFF,TGTGCCAGCAGCTCGGGACTAGCGCTCAATGAGCAGTTCTTC
NA,15,TRBV4-1,TRBJ2-7,TRBD1,CASSLAGTDINEQYF,TGCGCCAGCAGCCTTGCCGGGACAGATATCAACGAGCAGTACTTC
few,14,TRBV27,TRBJ1-4,NA,CASSYRATNEKLFF,TGTGCCAGCAGTTACAGGGCAACTAATGAAAAACTGTTTTTT
NA,15,TRBV5-1,TRBJ1-2,TRBD1,CASSFSPGGDDGYTF,TGCGCCAGCAGCTTTTCTCCAGGGGGCGATGATGGCTACACCTTC
NA,12,TRBV10-3,TRBJ2-7,TRBD2,CAMGTSLYEQYF,TGTGCCATGGGGACTAGTCTATACGAGCAGTACTTC
NA,13,TRBV6-5,TRBJ2-7,TRBD1,CASSNDRDYEQYF,TGTGCCAGCAGTAACGACAGGGACTACGAGCAGTACTTC
NA,15,TRBV27,TRBJ2-7,NA,CASSVRGPSSYEQYF,TGTGCCAGCAGCGTAAGGGGTCCTAGCTCCTACGAGCAGTACTTC